The clone carrying this T cell receptor beta chain was detected a few times. Its antigen is still unknown. The library tagged individual cDNA molecules with unique molecular identifiers. TCRdb fed the reads into MiXCR, producing one record per CDR3 protein. This sample has approximately 3,000 distinct CDR3 sequences; around half occur once, and the top ten carry 4.5% to 7%. Sample treatment: therapeutic diphenylcyclopropenone sensitization with weekly scalp DPC. This entry is derived from a study of human T cells and chemical hapten exposure. Across the whole study: 0.01% DPC was applied to the upper back in patch tests, which were read at 6 days. Whole-study findings and limits: In the PT1 data, expanded TCR counts showed a positive correlation with patch test score.

Germline CDR1 LGHDT, CDR2 YNNKEL (reference sequence). This CDR3 comprises 13 residues. Trimming cost V 4 bases and J 4 bases, with 8 bases left between them. J is TRBJ2-1 and V is TRBV3-1; weak D call: TRBD2 (6 bases). The input for sequencing was whole blood, taken before DPC sensitization or 2, 6, or about 24 weeks after (not recorded which). This clonotype was obtained from an adult with alopecia areata. Some clones in this sample may be carry-over from other donors' samples. This table probably holds off-target reads from a library built for another chain. CDR3 amino acids: CASSRGRYNEQFF. The CDR3 region has the DNA TGTGCCAGCAGCCGGGGGAGGTACAATGAGCAGTTCTTC.